Each of the 7 T cell receptor beta chains below was sequenced from the same sample in a study of OX40 agonist ivuxolimab in advanced cancers. Only in-frame clones appear in the TCRdb table, and some are missing; sequencing was by immunoSEQ multiplex PCR. The data show about 71,000 clones, around 84% seen once. Sequencing was performed on CD4+ or CD8+ T cells sorted from blood, taken in a trial of the OX40 agonist ivuxolimab. These receptors all stem from an adult with an advanced solid tumor such as melanoma, head and neck, liver or kidney cancer.

V is TRBV5-4 and J is TRBJ2-5, with a possible D match to TRBD2 (6 bases). This CDR3 contains 14 residues. Trimming removed 4 bases from V and 4 bases from J, with 14 bases in between. The germline V gene encodes CDR1 SGHNT and CDR2 YYREEE (reference sequence). CDR3 coding DNA: TGTGCCAGCAGCCCGACTGGGGGGACAGAGACCCAGTACTTC. Translation: CASSPTGGTETQYF.

This sequence joins TRBV29-1 and TRBJ2-3, with a possible D match to TRBD1 (5 bases). CDR3 size: 12 residues. In germline, CDR1 is SQVTM, CDR2 ANQGSEA. Between the trimmed V and J ends, which lost 6 bases and 9 bases, there was a span of 16 bases. The CDR3 sequence is CSVVGWGGTQYF. CDR3 nucleotide sequence: TGCAGCGTGGTCGGGTGGGGCGGAACGCAGTATTTT.

J is TRBJ2-2 and V is TRBV18; possibly TRBD2 for D (6 bases). There are 16 residues in the CDR3. V lost 0 bases to trimming and J lost 3 bases, with 11 bases between them. CDR1 is KGHSH, CDR2 LQKENI, per germline. Written as DNA, the CDR3 is TGTGCCAGCTCACCACCGGGGGGTAAGGACACCGGGGAGCTGTTTTTT. Translating it yields CASSPPGGKDTGELFF.

The chain employs TRBV7-2 and TRBJ1-5, with a tentative D call TRBD1 (6 bases). CDR3 length: 15 amino acids. Trimming removed 5 bases from V and 6 bases from J, with 17 bases in between. The V gene's germline CDR1 is SGHTA and CDR2 FQGNSA. This CDR3 reads CASSLDGGRVQPQHF. Here the CDR3 DNA reads TGTGCCAGCAGCCTCGATGGGGGGCGCGTTCAGCCCCAGCATTTT.

This clone was found once. V and J are TRBV11-2 and TRBJ2-1; D possibly corresponds to TRBD1 (5 bases). Germline V gene lookup returns CDR1 SGHAT and CDR2 FQNNGV. V gave up 2 bases and J gave up 0 bases, with 8 bases separating them. The CDR3 loop spans 15 amino acids. The CDR3 sequence is CASSLLGDSYNEQFF. CDR3 nucleotide sequence: TGTGCCAGCAGCTTACTAGGGGACTCCTACAATGAGCAGTTCTTC.

This clone is medium-sized. The J gene is TRBJ1-2, the V gene TRBV4-2; D might be TRBD1 (6 bases). CDR3 length equals 16 residues. Trimming shortened V by 2 bases and J by 4 bases, and 17 bases separated the two germline ends. Per germline, CDR1 LGHNA and CDR2 YNFKEQ. CDR3 sequence: CASSQLSTGSLYGYTF. In DNA form, the CDR3 reads TGTGCCAGCAGCCAATTGTCTACAGGGAGCCTCTATGGCTACACCTTC.

The rearrangement uses TRBV7-3 and TRBJ2-7; TRBD1 or TRBD2 may be the D gene (5 bases each). The CDR3 covers 15 residues. With 5 bases removed from V and 3 bases from J, the gap between germline ends came to 17 bases. CDR1 and CDR2 from the germline V gene are SGHTA and FQGTGA. As DNA, the CDR3 is TGTGCCAGCAGCCCTGGGGCGGGTCTAATCTACGAGCAGTACTTC. Amino acids: CASSPGAGLIYEQYF.